The rows below give T cell receptor beta chains drawn from one sample of a study of CD8 T cells in Susac syndrome. One entry per CDR3 protein, called by TCRdb with MiXCR from the immunoSEQ multiplex PCR reads. The sample includes hundreds of thousands of distinct CDR3 sequences, approximately 84% seen only once; the top ten take over 0.1%. The sequenced sample was CD8+ T cells from PBMCs. The receptors were sampled from a human donor with multiple sclerosis. CDR3s include the opening cysteine and the closing phenylalanine or tryptophan. A D gene is named only where the DNA matches it firmly. Size is omitted from some rows. Given values are once, few, many or a class for expanded clones.

j_call,clone_size,d_call,v_call,cdr3_nt,cdr3_aa
TRBJ2-6,.,.,TRBV2,TGTGCCAGCAGTGGCCGATCAGGGGCTGGGGCCAACGTCCTGACTTTC,CASSGRSGAGANVLTF
TRBJ2-1,.,TRBD2,TRBV7-9,TGTGCCAGCAGCCCCCCCCTAGCGGGAGGTAACAATGAGCAGTTCTTC,CASSPPLAGGNNEQFF
TRBJ1-3,.,.,TRBV7-9,TGTGCCAGCAGCTTAGGCAGGGCTGAAAACACCATATATTTT,CASSLGRAENTIYF
TRBJ2-2,.,TRBD1,TRBV24-1,TGTGCCACCAGTGATTTTGGGACAGGGCCCGGGGAGCTGTTTTTT,CATSDFGTGPGELFF
TRBJ1-1,.,.,TRBV6-4,TGTGCCAGCAGTGTCCAACACCGGGACATCTTCACGGTCGACACTGAAGCTTTCTTT,CASSVQHRDIFTVDTEAFF
TRBJ2-1,.,.,TRBV7-8,TGTGCCAGCAGCTTAATGAGACGAGTCCGGAATGAGCAGTTCTTC,CASSLMRRVRNEQFF
TRBJ2-1,once,.,TRBV15,TGTGCCACCAGCAGAGTCGGTAGCGGAGATCCCTACAATGAGCAGTTCTTC,CATSRVGSGDPYNEQFF
TRBJ1-3,.,TRBD1,TRBV12-3/TRBV12-4,TGTGCCAGCAGATCGTCCCGGGACAGGGGTTTGACTGGAAACACCATATATTTT,CASRSSRDRGLTGNTIYF
TRBJ2-3,once,TRBD2,TRBV7-9,TGTGCCAGCAGCTTTCGAACTAGCGGGATAGGGACAGATACGCAGTATTTT,CASSFRTSGIGTDTQYF
TRBJ1-4,.,TRBD1,TRBV12-3/TRBV12-4,TGTGCCAGCAGTCCACAGGGGGCAGATGAAAAACTGTTTTTT,CASSPQGADEKLFF
TRBJ1-2,once,TRBD1,TRBV29-1,TGCAGCGTGCTGATAACCGGGACAGGCTATGGCTACACCTTC,CSVLITGTGYGYTF
TRBJ2-3,.,.,TRBV7-9,TGTGCCAGCAGCTCCGGACAGTTAGAGACAGATACGCAGTATTTT,CASSSGQLETDTQYF
TRBJ2-2,.,TRBD2,TRBV27,TGTGCCAGCAGTCCCCTCCCTAGCGGGAGGGCCACCGGGGAGCTGTTTTTT,CASSPLPSGRATGELFF
TRBJ2-7,.,.,TRBV20-1,TGCAGTGCTAGAGATCTTGGCACTAGCTCCTACGAGCAGTACTTC,CSARDLGTSSYEQYF
TRBJ2-7,.,.,TRBV27,TGTGCCAGCAGTCTCCCTTCCCACGAGCAGTACTTC,CASSLPSHEQYF
TRBJ2-1,.,TRBD2,TRBV7-9,TGTGCCAGCAGCTCCCTAGAGGGACTAGCGGGTTATGAGCAGTTCTTC,CASSSLEGLAGYEQFF
TRBJ2-7,.,TRBD1,TRBV5-1,TGTGCCAGCAGTTTAAGACAGGGCTACGAGCAGTACTTC,CASSLRQGYEQYF
TRBJ2-1,.,TRBD2,TRBV4-1,TGCGCCAGCAGCCAAGAACCTAGCGGGAGTTCTTCGAATGAGCAGTTCTTC,CASSQEPSGSSSNEQFF
TRBJ2-3,.,TRBD2,TRBV7-9,TGTGCCAGCAGCCCGCGCCCGCTGGGGCGGGAGGTGGATACGCAGTATTTT,CASSPRPLGREVDTQYF
TRBJ1-5,.,.,TRBV7-8,TGTGCCAGCAGCTTAGGAGTAGACCTGGGGCAGCCCCAGCATTTT,CASSLGVDLGQPQHF
TRBJ2-3,.,TRBD2,TRBV7-9,TGTGTCAGCAGCTTGGGACTAGCGGGAGGAAGTGATACGCAGTATTTT,CVSSLGLAGGSDTQYF
TRBJ2-3,once,TRBD1,TRBV30,TGTGCCTGGTGGGACAGGGGAAGGACAGATACGCAGTATTTT,CAWWDRGRTDTQYF
TRBJ2-7,few,TRBD1,TRBV27,TGTGCCAGCAGTTTTACAGGGGGCAACTACGAGCAGTACTTC,CASSFTGGNYEQYF
TRBJ1-1,few,.,TRBV7-3,TGTGCCAGCAGCTTACGTCAAGGCGATTGGGCTTTCTTT,CASSLRQGDWAFF
TRBJ2-3,.,TRBD2,TRBV6-4,TGTGCCAGCAGCTTAGCGGGAATCACAGATACGCAGTATTTT,CASSLAGITDTQYF
TRBJ2-1,.,TRBD2,TRBV29-1,TGCAAAATTAGCGGGACGGGCTACAATGAGCAGTTCTTC,CKISGTGYNEQFF
TRBJ2-1,.,.,TRBV15,TGTGCCACCAGCCTAGGGGACTTAAGCTCCTACAATGAGCAGTTCTTC,CATSLGDLSSYNEQFF
TRBJ2-2,.,.,TRBV13,TGTGCCAGCAGCTTATTTTATGCGAACACCGGGGAGCTGTTTTTT,CASSLFYANTGELFF
TRBJ2-7,.,.,TRBV7-9,TGTGCCAGCAGCGCGAGGGGAGGGGGCGAGCAGTACTTC,CASSARGGGEQYF
TRBJ2-1,few,TRBD2,TRBV9,TGTGCCAGCAGCCCCCGAAGCGGGGGCTCCTACAATGAGCAGTTCTTC,CASSPRSGGSYNEQFF
TRBJ2-7,.,.,TRBV27,TGTGCCAGCGCTTCCGGGACTCCTTACGAGCAGTACTTC,CASASGTPYEQYF
TRBJ2-2,.,.,TRBV30,TGTGCCTTACCCGGGACAATCACCGGGGAGCTGTTTTTT,CALPGTITGELFF
TRBJ1-6,.,TRBD1,TRBV5-1,TGCGCCAGCAGCCCCGGACAGGGTAACAATTCACCCCTCCACTTT,CASSPGQGNNSPLHF
TRBJ2-7,.,.,TRBV11-1,TGTGCCAGCAGGGGCACGACATCCCCCAACTACGAGCAGTACTTC,CASRGTTSPNYEQYF
TRBJ2-2,.,TRBD2,TRBV6-6,TGTGCCAGCCCTAAGCGGGAGGGTGACACCGGGGAGCTGTTTTTT,CASPKREGDTGELFF
TRBJ2-4,once,.,TRBV20-1,TGCAGTGCTAGCTCCGGGCATGGGAACATTCAGTACTTC,CSASSGHGNIQYF
TRBJ1-3,.,TRBD1,TRBV7-9,TGTGCCAGCAGCCAACTTCGACTGACAGGGGGAAACACCATATATTTT,CASSQLRLTGGNTIYF
TRBJ2-5,.,.,TRBV13,TGTGCCAGCAGCTTCATGATTCGAGGGGCGGAGACCCAGTACTTC,CASSFMIRGAETQYF
TRBJ2-3,once,.,TRBV21-1,TGTGCCAGCAGCGAGAAGCGGGAGGGAAGCACAGATACGCAGTATTTT,CASSEKREGSTDTQYF
TRBJ2-1,.,.,TRBV4-1,TGCGCCAGCAGCCAAGAAGGGGAGGTACCGTACAATGAGCAGTTCTTC,CASSQEGEVPYNEQFF
TRBJ2-7,.,TRBD2,TRBV2,TGTGCCAGCATGGGAGGACTAGCGGGGTACTACGAGCAGTACTTC,CASMGGLAGYYEQYF
TRBJ1-2,.,.,TRBV20-1,TGCAGTGCTAGAGATTTAGACGGATCCCCTCGTGGCTACACCTTC,CSARDLDGSPRGYTF
TRBJ1-2,once,.,TRBV9,TGTGCCAGCAGCGGAGGCCGCTCCTACACCTTC,CASSGGRSYTF
TRBJ1-2,.,.,TRBV6-5,TGTGCCAGCAGTTATGTAAGCAACTATGGCTACACCTTC,CASSYVSNYGYTF
TRBJ1-1,.,.,TRBV30,TGTGCCTGGAGCCAGACAGATAACACTGAAGCTTTCTTT,CAWSQTDNTEAFF
TRBJ2-5,.,.,TRBV12-3/TRBV12-4,TGTGCCAGCAGTTTACTGCATCCCCCGACCTCAGAGACCCAGTACTTC,CASSLLHPPTSETQYF
TRBJ1-1,.,.,TRBV6-6,TGTGCCAGCAGTTCGACCGGGACAACGAACACTGAAGCTTTCTTT,CASSSTGTTNTEAFF